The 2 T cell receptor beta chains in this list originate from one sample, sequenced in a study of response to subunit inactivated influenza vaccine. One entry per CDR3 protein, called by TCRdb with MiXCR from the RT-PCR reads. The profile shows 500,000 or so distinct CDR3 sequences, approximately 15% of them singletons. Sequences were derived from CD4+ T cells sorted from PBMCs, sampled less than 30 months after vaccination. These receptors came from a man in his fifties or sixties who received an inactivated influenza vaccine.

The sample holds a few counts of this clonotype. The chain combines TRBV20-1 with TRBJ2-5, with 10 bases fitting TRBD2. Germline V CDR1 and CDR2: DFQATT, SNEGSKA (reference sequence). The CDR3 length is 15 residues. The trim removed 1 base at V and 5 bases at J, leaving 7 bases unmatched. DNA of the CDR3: TGCAGTGCTAGAGCTAGCGGGAGTTTCGGGGAGACCCAGTACTTC. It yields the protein CSARASGSFGETQYF.

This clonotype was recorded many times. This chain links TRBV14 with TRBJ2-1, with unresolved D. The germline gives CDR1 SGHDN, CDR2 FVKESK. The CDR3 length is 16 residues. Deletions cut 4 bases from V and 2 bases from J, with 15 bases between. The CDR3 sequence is CASSPPMGIPYNEQFF. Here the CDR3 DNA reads TGTGCCAGCAGCCCACCCATGGGTATCCCCTACAATGAGCAGTTCTTC.